These 21 T cell receptor beta chains were all obtained from the same sample, sequenced in a study of cytomegalovirus exposure and HLA in healthy donors. PCR was performed using 60 Vbeta and 13 Jbeta primers. The method was immunoSEQ multiplex PCR; TCRdb's version includes in-frame clones alone and lacks a portion of them. The sample lists about 190,000 clones; around 75% were seen once. The sample taken for sequencing was PBMCs. The receptors were gathered from a woman in her twenties or thirties in good health and CMV-seronegative.

This chain links TRBV5-8 with TRBJ1-4; 9 positions agree with TRBD1. V lost 4 bases to trimming and J lost 6 bases; unmatched junction nucleotides: 7. This CDR3 has 15 residues. The germline CDR1 and CDR2 sequences are SGHTS and YDEGEE. CDR3 nucleotide sequence: TGTGCCAGCAGCCATCACAGGGGGCAGGATGAAAAACTGTTTTTT. Protein: CASSHHRGQDEKLFF.

The chain joins TRBV13 to TRBJ2-2; 8 bases are shared with TRBD1. The germline V gene encodes CDR1 PRHDT and CDR2 FYEKMQ (reference sequence). This CDR3 has 14 residues. V was clipped by 5 bases and J by 7 bases; unmatched bases: 6. The CDR3 nucleotides read TGTGCCAGCAGCCTCGGACAGGGCGGCGGGGAGCTGTTTTTT. This gives the protein CASSLGQGGGELFF.

V is TRBV7-3 and J is TRBJ2-5; 8 bases fit TRBD1. V was clipped by 4 bases and J by 11 bases; unmatched bases: 9. There are 13 residues in the CDR3. Germline assignment: CDR1 SGHTA and CDR2 FQGTGA. This CDR3 reads CASSYGQGSPQYF. The CDR3 DNA reads as TGTGCCAGCAGCTACGGACAGGGAAGTCCTCAGTACTTC.

The rearrangement joins TRBV28 to TRBJ1-2; TRBD1 matches at 10 bases. CDR1 is MDHEN, CDR2 SYDVKM, per germline. The trim removed 6 bases at V and 3 bases at J, leaving 7 bases unmatched. CDR3 length: 15 residues. In DNA, the CDR3 is TGTGCCAGCAGGGATGGGACAGGGGCTCACTATGGCTACACCTTC. This encodes CASRDGTGAHYGYTF.

The rearrangement links TRBV5-1 to TRBJ1-2; D remains ambiguous. Per germline, CDR1 SGHRS and CDR2 YFSETQ. The V gene lost 0 bases and the J gene lost 5 bases, with 23 bases spanning the gap. This CDR3 is built from 18 residues. For the CDR3, the DNA is TGCGCCAGCAGCTTGGGATCCGGGGAGATAGAGACGAGATATGGCTACACCTTC. Protein sequence: CASSLGSGEIETRYGYTF.

The count of this clone is one. This sequence joins TRBV7-2 and TRBJ1-5, with 8 bases identical to TRBD1. The J segment lost 11 bases and the V segment lost 2 bases, leaving 5 bases of the junction unmatched. Germline V gives CDR1 SGHTA, CDR2 FQGNSA. This CDR3 has 13 amino acids. The CDR3 DNA follows: TGTGCCAGCAGCTTACAGGGGGCGGGGGCCCAGCATTTT. This sequence encodes CASSLQGAGAQHF.

This chain links TRBV19 with TRBJ1-2; D possibly corresponds to TRBD1 (6 bases). Germline V gene sequence: CDR1 LNHDA, CDR2 SQIVND (reference sequence). The V gene lost 7 bases and the J gene lost 0 bases, with 24 bases spanning the gap. The CDR3 covers 18 residues. CDR3 sequence reads: CASTQGQGRLSANYGYTF. Written as DNA, the CDR3 is TGTGCCAGTACCCAGGGACAAGGGCGCCTATCTGCTAACTATGGCTACACCTTC.

With respect to this clone: Other DNA sequences in the sample encode the same CDR3. The gene calls are TRBV19 and TRBJ1-1, with D possibly matching TRBD1 (5 bases). Per germline, CDR1 LNHDA and CDR2 SQIVND (reference sequence). V was cut by 1 base and J by 1 base, with 10 bases left in between. The CDR3 is made up of 15 amino acids. The CDR3, as DNA: TGTGCCAGTAGTATAGTGGGCAGGGAGAACACTGAAGCTTTCTTT. It specifies CASSIVGRENTEAFF.

The chain couples TRBV29-1 to TRBJ1-2; D is unclear. Germline values: CDR1 SQVTM, CDR2 ANQGSEA. V was pared by 3 bases and J by 0 bases, with 8 bases between. This CDR3 spans 13 amino acids. The CDR3 region has the DNA TGCAGCGTTGATAGGAGGACTAACTATGGCTACACCTTC. Amino acids: CSVDRRTNYGYTF.

The chain is built from TRBV6-6 and TRBJ1-1, with D possibly TRBD1 on 6 matching bases. The V end lost 7 bases, the J end lost 2 bases, and 14 bases lay between the germline ends. The germline V gene has CDR1 MNHNY and CDR2 SVGAGI (reference sequence). The CDR3 is 14 amino acids. Here the CDR3 reads CASMWTAVNTEAFF. The CDR3 DNA reads TGTGCCAGCATGTGGACAGCCGTAAACACTGAAGCTTTCTTT.

This chain joins TRBV4-1 and TRBJ2-5; weak D call: TRBD2 (7 bases). The length of the CDR3 is 15 residues. Looked up from germline, CDR1 is MGHRA and CDR2 is YSYEKL. Trimming shortened V by 0 bases and J by 5 bases, and 13 bases separated the two germline ends. The CDR3 bases are TGCGCCAGCAGCCAAGATGGGGGGGCGGTGGAGACCCAGTACTTC. Its translation is CASSQDGGAVETQYF.

The chain is built from TRBV11-2 and TRBJ1-3, with D tentatively TRBD1 (6 bases). There are 16 residues in the CDR3. Germline assignment: CDR1 SGHAT and CDR2 FQNNGV. The V gene lost 7 bases and the J gene lost 4 bases, with 20 bases spanning the gap. DNA of the CDR3: TGTGCCAGCACCTTCAACTACAGGGCCGGGGGAAACACCATATATTTT. Protein: CASTFNYRAGGNTIYF.

The chain employs TRBV6-1 and TRBJ2-2; TRBD2 might be the D (6 bases). Per the germline V gene, CDR1 is MNHNS and CDR2 is SASEGT. The germline V and J ends were trimmed by 4 bases and 6 bases, with 6 bases remaining between them. CDR3 length: 12 residues. DNA for the CDR3: TGTGCCAGCAGTGCGGGGGCCGGGGAGCTGTTTTTT. Its protein product is CASSAGAGELFF.

The chain is built from TRBV2 and TRBJ2-5; perhaps TRBD1 as D (5 bases). The CDR3 contains 14 residues. Germline values: CDR1 SNHLY, CDR2 FYNNEI. Between the trimmed V and J ends, which lost 6 bases and 1 base, there was a span of 12 bases. The CDR3 DNA is TGTGCCAGCAGAGCAGGGCTAGGCCAAGAGACCCAGTACTTC. It encodes CASRAGLGQETQYF.

Only one count was recorded for this clone. The germline gene is not matched at one end of the junction; a read error may be the cause. This sequence joins TRBV7-9 and TRBJ1-2, with TRBD1 identical over 9 bases. The germline gives CDR1 SEHNR, CDR2 FQNEAQ (reference sequence). CDR3 length: 17 amino acids. The CDR3 sequence: CSSSLGVTGGRSYGYTF. CDR3 in DNA: TGTTCCAGCAGCTTAGGAGTTACAGGGGGCAGAAGCTATGGCTACACCTTC.

The rearrangement links TRBV19 to TRBJ2-7; a weak D match, TRBD1 (7 bases). This CDR3 spans 16 amino acids. Germline V gene lookup returns CDR1 LNHDA and CDR2 SQIVND (reference sequence). The V end lost 5 bases, the J end lost 0 bases, and 17 bases lay between the germline ends. The CDR3, as DNA: TGTGCCAGTAGTCCGGCAGGGGGACTCCTCTCCTACGAGCAGTACTTC. Translation: CASSPAGGLLSYEQYF.

J is TRBJ2-2 and V is TRBV5-1; no definite D call. CDR3 length equals 15 residues. V was trimmed by 3 bases and J by 4 bases, leaving 13 bases between them. Germline CDR1 SGHRS, CDR2 YFSETQ. The CDR3 protein is CASSYKILSTGELFF. CDR3 DNA sequence: TGCGCCAGCAGCTATAAGATCTTGAGCACCGGGGAGCTGTTTTTT.

This clone was counted only a few times. V is TRBV4-3 and J is TRBJ1-2; 7 bases map to TRBD1. Losses at the gene ends were 0 bases for V and 0 bases for J; bases not matched to a gene: 4. CDR1 LGHNA and CDR2 YSLEER come from the germline V gene. This CDR3 has 16 residues. The CDR3 DNA reads TGCGCCAGCAGCCAAGAGTACAGGGGAGCTAACTATGGCTACACCTTC. Translation: CASSQEYRGANYGYTF.

This chain connects TRBV15 to TRBJ1-5, with 7 bases that match TRBD1. This CDR3 contains 16 residues. Germline assignment: CDR1 LNHNV and CDR2 YYDKDF (reference sequence). V shed 3 bases, J shed 4 bases, and the junction held 9 bases outside the gene matches. The CDR3 bases are TGTGCCACCAGCAGGGACGTGGGACAGCCAAATCAGCCCCAGCATTTT. Translated, it gives CATSRDVGQPNQPQHF.

This chain uses TRBV9 with TRBJ2-1; 9 nucleotides line up with TRBD2. The CDR3 contains 15 residues. Germline trimming cut 0 bases from V and 4 bases from J; bases unmatched to any gene: 2. Germline V gene sequence: CDR1 SGDLS, CDR2 YYNGEE. This CDR3 reads CASSVASGVYNEQFF. The CDR3 DNA reads as TGTGCCAGCAGCGTAGCTAGCGGGGTTTACAATGAGCAGTTCTTC.

The chain carries TRBV25-1 and TRBJ2-7; 7 bases are shared with TRBD2. Germline assignment: CDR1 MGHDK and CDR2 SYGVNS. The V segment lost 1 base and the J segment 2 bases; nucleotides outside the gene matches: 11. The CDR3 totals 17 residues. The CDR3 region is CASSESLLAGAPYEQYF. CDR3 coding DNA: TGTGCCAGCAGTGAATCACTCTTGGCGGGAGCCCCCTACGAGCAGTACTTC.